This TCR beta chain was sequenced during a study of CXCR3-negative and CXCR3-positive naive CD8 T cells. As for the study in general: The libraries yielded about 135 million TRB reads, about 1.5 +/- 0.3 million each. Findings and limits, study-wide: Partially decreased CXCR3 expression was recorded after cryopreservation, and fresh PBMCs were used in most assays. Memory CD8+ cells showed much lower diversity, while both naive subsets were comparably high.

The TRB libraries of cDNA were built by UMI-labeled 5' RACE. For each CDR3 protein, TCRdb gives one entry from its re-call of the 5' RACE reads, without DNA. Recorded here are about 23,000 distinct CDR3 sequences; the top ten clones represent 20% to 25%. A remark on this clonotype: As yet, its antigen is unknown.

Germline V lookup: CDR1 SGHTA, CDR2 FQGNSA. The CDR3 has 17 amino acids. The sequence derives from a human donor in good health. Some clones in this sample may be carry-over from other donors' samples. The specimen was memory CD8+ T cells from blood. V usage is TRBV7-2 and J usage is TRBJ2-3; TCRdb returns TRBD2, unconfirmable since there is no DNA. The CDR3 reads CASSLVGAGGGTDTQYF.